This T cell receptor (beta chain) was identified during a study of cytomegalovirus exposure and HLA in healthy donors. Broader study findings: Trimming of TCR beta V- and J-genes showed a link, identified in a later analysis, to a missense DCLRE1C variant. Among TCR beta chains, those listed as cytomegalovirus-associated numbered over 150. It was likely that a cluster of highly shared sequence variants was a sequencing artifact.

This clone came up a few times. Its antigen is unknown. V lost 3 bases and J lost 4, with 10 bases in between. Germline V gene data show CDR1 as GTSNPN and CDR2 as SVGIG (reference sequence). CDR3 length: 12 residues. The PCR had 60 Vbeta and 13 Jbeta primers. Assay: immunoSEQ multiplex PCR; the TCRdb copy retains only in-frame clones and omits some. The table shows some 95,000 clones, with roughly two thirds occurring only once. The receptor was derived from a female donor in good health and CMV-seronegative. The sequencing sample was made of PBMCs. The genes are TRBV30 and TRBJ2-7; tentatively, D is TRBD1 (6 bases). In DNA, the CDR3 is TGTGCCTGGAGCAGGGGACGGTACGAGCAGTACTTC. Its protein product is CAWSRGRYEQYF.